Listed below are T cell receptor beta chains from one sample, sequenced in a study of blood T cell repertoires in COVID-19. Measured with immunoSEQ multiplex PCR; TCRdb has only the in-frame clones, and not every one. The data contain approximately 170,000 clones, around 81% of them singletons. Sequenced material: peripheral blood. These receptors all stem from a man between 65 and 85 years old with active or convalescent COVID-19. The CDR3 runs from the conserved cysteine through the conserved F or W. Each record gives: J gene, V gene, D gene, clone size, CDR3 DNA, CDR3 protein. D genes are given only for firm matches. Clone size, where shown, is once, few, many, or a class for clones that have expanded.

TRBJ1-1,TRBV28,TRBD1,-,TGTGCCAGCCGCACAGGGGGGCTTGAGTACACTGAAGCTTTCTTT,CASRTGGLEYTEAFF
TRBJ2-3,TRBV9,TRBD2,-,TGTGCCAGCAGCGTAGAGGCTAGCGGGTCTTATACAGATACGCAGTATTTT,CASSVEASGSYTDTQYF
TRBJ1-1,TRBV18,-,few,TGTGCCAGCTCGCTACAGGGCTTGAACACTGAAGCTTTCTTT,CASSLQGLNTEAFF
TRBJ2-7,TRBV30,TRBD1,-,TGTGCCTGGAGTCGGACAGGGCTTACCTACGAGCAGTACTTC,CAWSRTGLTYEQYF
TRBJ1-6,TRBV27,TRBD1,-,TGTGCCAGCAGTGCCCCGGGACAGGGAAATTCACCCCTCCACTTT,CASSAPGQGNSPLHF
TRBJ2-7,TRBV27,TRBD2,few,TGTGCCAGCAGTCTCGTAGCGGGAGCCTCCTACGAGCAGTACTTC,CASSLVAGASYEQYF
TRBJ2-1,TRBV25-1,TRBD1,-,TGTGCCAGCAGTGCCGAAACAGGGGCGGACTACAATGAGCAGTTCTTC,CASSAETGADYNEQFF
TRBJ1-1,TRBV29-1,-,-,TGCAGCGTTTCGAACCAGGGAAAAGCTTTCTTT,CSVSNQGKAFF
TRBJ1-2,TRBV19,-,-,TGTGCCAGTAGTATAGCCAGGGAGGATAAGAGCTACACCTTC,CASSIAREDKSYTF
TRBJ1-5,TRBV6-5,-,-,TGTGCCAGCAGCGGACAGTTTAGCAATCAGCCCCAGCATTTT,CASSGQFSNQPQHF
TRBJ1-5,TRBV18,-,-,TGTGCCAGCTCACTTCAGGGTGTGGGTCAGCCCCAGCATTTT,CASSLQGVGQPQHF
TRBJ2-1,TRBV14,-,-,TGTGCCAGCAGCCGTACCGGGACTCTTAGAGGACCCTACAATGAGCAGTTCTTC,CASSRTGTLRGPYNEQFF
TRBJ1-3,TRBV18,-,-,TGTGCCAGCTCACAGACTTCTGGAAACACCATATATTTT,CASSQTSGNTIYF
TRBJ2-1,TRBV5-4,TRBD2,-,TGTGCCAGCAGTTCCGGGACTAGCGGGAGGAGTAATGAGCAGTTCTTC,CASSSGTSGRSNEQFF
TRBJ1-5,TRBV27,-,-,TGTGCCAGCAGGAGAGGGCAGGGGCATTGGGGGCCCCAGCATTTT,CASRRGQGHWGPQHF
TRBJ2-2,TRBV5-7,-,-,TGTGCCAGCACCCGGGACTCCCCGAACACCGGGGAGCTGTTTTTT,CASTRDSPNTGELFF
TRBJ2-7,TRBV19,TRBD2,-,TGTGCCAGTAACGAAATCGGGAGGGCTTACGAGCAGTACTTC,CASNEIGRAYEQYF
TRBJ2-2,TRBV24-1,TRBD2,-,TGTGCCACCAGTGAAAGCGGGAGGTACACCGGGGAGCTGTTTTTT,CATSESGRYTGELFF
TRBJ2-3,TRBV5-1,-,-,TGCGCCAGCACCTTTACAAACCCTAGCACAGATACGCAGTATTTT,CASTFTNPSTDTQYF
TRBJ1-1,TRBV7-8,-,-,TGTGCCAGCAGCTCAGCCAGGGGAGGGACTGAAGCTTTCTTT,CASSSARGGTEAFF